The 16 T cell receptor beta chains below come from one sample, sequenced in a study of blood T cells in healthy people across ages. Primed by a sample-barcoded 5' primer and a J-beta primer mix, a second PCR proceeded for about 7 to 12 cycles. TCRdb processed the 5' RACE reads anew with MiXCR; each CDR3 protein has one entry. The sample has more than 900,000 distinct CDR3 sequences, 20% to 25% seen once; the top ten hold 0.65% to 0.75%. These sequences were also reported in another study, on T cells of mothers and their children.

The specimen sequenced was blood. The receptor source for this set is a girl aged 2 to 9 in good health.

The chain is built from TRBV20-1 and TRBJ2-1, with 7 bases lining up with TRBD2. Per germline, CDR1 DFQATT and CDR2 SNEGSKA (reference sequence). The CDR3 consists of 12 residues. With 5 bases clipped from V and 8 bases from J, the junction kept 6 bases outside the gene matches. The CDR3 DNA reads as TGCAGTGCTCGACCAGCGGGATATGAGCAGTTCTTC. Amino acid sequence: CSARPAGYEQFF.

The rearrangement joins TRBV6-5 to TRBJ2-1, with 9 bases lining up with TRBD2. V was clipped by 2 bases and J by 9 bases; unmatched bases: 11. Looked up from germline, CDR1 is MNHEY and CDR2 is SVGAGI. This CDR3 is built from 16 residues. CDR3 coding DNA: TGTGCCAGCAGTTACGGCCCGGGACTAGCCGGAGGTGAGCAGTTCTTC. It specifies CASSYGPGLAGGEQFF.

The J gene is TRBJ2-5, the V gene TRBV28; maybe TRBD2 (6 bases). The DNA matches TRBJ2-7 better at its end, which makes the J call doubtful. Per germline, CDR1 MDHEN and CDR2 SYDVKM. The CDR3 runs to 15 residues. CDR3 residues: CASRPAGTLPYEQYF. The CDR3 nucleotides are TGTGCCAGCAGGCCGGCGGGGACGCTGCCGTACGAGCAGTACTTC.

This chain connects TRBV28 to TRBJ2-7; D is unclear. This CDR3 has 12 residues. CDR1 and CDR2 from the germline V gene are MDHEN and SYDVKM. V lost 8 bases and J lost 3, with 11 bases in between. Here the CDR3 reads CASRIENYEQYF. Here the CDR3 DNA reads TGTGCCAGCCGAATCGAGAACTACGAGCAGTACTTC.

This clonotype was seen a few times. The J gene is TRBJ2-3, the V gene TRBV5-1, with D tentatively TRBD2 (5 bases). Looked up from germline, CDR1 is SGHRS and CDR2 is YFSETQ. This CDR3 has 15 residues. Trimming stripped 2 bases from V and 6 bases from J, with 16 bases between. The CDR3 DNA is TGCGCCAGCAGCTTAGGACGGCCGGAGGTGGATACGCAGTATTTT. It yields the protein CASSLGRPEVDTQYF.

There are a few counts of this clonotype. The chain recombines TRBV9 with TRBJ2-1; 8 bases agree with TRBD2. V lost 4 bases and J lost 5; bases outside the gene matches: 11. Germline V gives CDR1 SGDLS, CDR2 YYNGEE. CDR3 length: 16 amino acids. CDR3 nucleotide sequence: TGTGCCAGCAGCCCAAGGGGGGGGCGGGGGGACAATGAGCAGTTCTTC. Translated, it gives CASSPRGGRGDNEQFF. The full variable domain, its missing parts supplied by reference TRBV9 and TRBJ2-1, is DSGVTQTPKHLITATGQRVTLRCSPRSGDLSVYWYQQSLDQGLQFLIQYYNGEERAKGNILERFSAQQFPDLHSELNLSSLELGDSALYFCASSPRGGRGDNEQFFGPGTRLTVL.

This chain connects TRBV9 to TRBJ1-3, with D possibly matching TRBD1 (5 bases). The CDR3 runs to 14 residues. Germline values: CDR1 SGDLS, CDR2 YYNGEE. The germline V and J ends were trimmed by 0 bases and 8 bases, with 12 bases remaining between them. This CDR3 reads CASSVGQGAYTIYF. CDR3 in DNA: TGTGCCAGCAGCGTAGGCCAGGGTGCTTACACCATATATTTT.

The table lists this clonotype with a few counts. V gene TRBV12-3 or TRBV12-4 combines with J gene TRBJ2-1; D is undetermined. The last part of the DNA fits TRBJ2-5 better; the J call may be wrong. The CDR3 has 12 amino acids. The CDR3 is CASSFPRGTQYF. DNA for the CDR3: TGTGCCAGCAGTTTTCCCCGAGGGACCCAGTACTTC.

The genes are TRBV11-2 and TRBJ2-1, with unresolved D. CDR1 SGHAT and CDR2 FQNNGV come from the germline V gene. The CDR3 totals 12 residues. The V gene lost 0 bases and the J gene lost 15 bases, with 12 bases spanning the gap. CDR3 in amino acids: CASSLETPRRFF. CDR3 nucleotides: TGTGCCAGCAGCTTAGAGACTCCTCGGAGGTTCTTC.

This chain links TRBV7-6 with TRBJ2-5; 13 bases align to TRBD2. The DNA end is more similar to TRBJ2-1, so the J call may be wrong. This CDR3 contains 16 residues. Per germline, CDR1 SGHVS and CDR2 FNYEAQ. The CDR3 bases are TGTGCCAGCAGCTCCACTAGCGGGAGGGGCCACAATGAGCAGTTCTTC. Its protein is CASSSTSGRGHNEQFF.

V is TRBV7-9 and J is TRBJ2-3; D not certain. This CDR3 region has 12 residues. Trimming took 4 bases from V and 4 from J, leaving 6 bases between them. The germline gives CDR1 SEHNR, CDR2 FQNEAQ (reference sequence). For the CDR3, the DNA is TGTGCCAGCAGCTCGGAACCAGATACGCAGTATTTT. This encodes CASSSEPDTQYF.

This clonotype appeared a few times. The chain couples TRBV18 to TRBJ2-5; D is uncertain. The CDR3 spans 13 residues. Germline-derived CDR1 and CDR2 are KGHSH and LQKENI. Trimming pared 5 bases from V and 4 bases from J, leaving 11 bases between. In DNA, the CDR3 is TGTGCCAGCTCAGCACTAACTATAGAGACCCAGTACTTC. This encodes CASSALTIETQYF.

This chain connects TRBV20-1 to TRBJ2-1; the D is unclear. The CDR3 is made up of 15 amino acids. V lost 6 bases, J lost 0 bases, and 15 bases lay in between. Germline V CDR1 and CDR2: DFQATT, SNEGSKA (reference sequence). In DNA form, the CDR3 reads TGCAGTGCGGCACCCCCGGAGCTCTCCTACAATGAGCAGTTCTTC. It yields the protein CSAAPPELSYNEQFF.

This clonotype was detected a few times. This chain links TRBV7-3 with TRBJ2-3; D gene ambiguous. Per germline, CDR1 SGHTA and CDR2 FQGTGA. V shed 5 bases and J shed 3 bases, with 12 bases lying between them. There are 14 residues in the CDR3. In DNA form, the CDR3 reads TGTGCCAGCAGCCCCCGACTTGGGACAGATACGCAGTATTTT. Protein: CASSPRLGTDTQYF.

Points on this clonotype: Its ends do not fully match the called genes, so a read error is possible. V usage is TRBV7-9 and J usage is TRBJ1-2; possibly TRBD1 for D (5 bases). Germline assignment: CDR1 SEHNR and CDR2 FQNEAQ (reference sequence). The CDR3 length is 15 residues. DNA of the CDR3: TGTGCCTGCAGCTTAGCCGGGACCCCTGACTATGGCTACACCTTC. Encoded protein: CACSLAGTPDYGYTF.

The rearrangement links TRBV5-4 to TRBJ2-2; the D is unclear. Trimming took off 4 bases at V and 4 bases at J, with 11 bases between the two ends. This CDR3 comprises 14 residues. Germline CDR1 is SGHNT and CDR2 is YYREEE (reference sequence). The CDR3 nucleotides are TGTGCCAGCAGCGAGGCCCCCTCCACCGGGGAGCTGTTTTTT. The encoded protein is CASSEAPSTGELFF.